This T cell receptor (beta chain) was identified during a study of T cell responses to AZD1222 COVID-19 vaccine. Clones were read by immunoSEQ multiplex PCR, and TCRdb kept only the in-frame ones, dropping some. Seen here are 95,000 to 150,000 clones, about 85% observed once, and the top ten hold almost 4.5%. CDR1 and CDR2 from the germline V gene are SNHLY and FYNNEI. The CDR3 runs to 15 residues. The germline V and J ends were trimmed by 6 bases and 1 base, with 16 bases remaining between them. The specimen comprised peripheral blood, sampled 28 days after the second AZD1222 dose. The chain links TRBV2 to TRBJ2-7; TRBD1 is a possible D gene (6 bases). The source of this sequence is an adult who received the AZD1222 COVID-19 vaccine. CDR3 nucleotides: TGTGCCAGCAGGGCTCGGACAGAAGGGTCCTACGAGCAGTACTTC. It specifies CASRARTEGSYEQYF.